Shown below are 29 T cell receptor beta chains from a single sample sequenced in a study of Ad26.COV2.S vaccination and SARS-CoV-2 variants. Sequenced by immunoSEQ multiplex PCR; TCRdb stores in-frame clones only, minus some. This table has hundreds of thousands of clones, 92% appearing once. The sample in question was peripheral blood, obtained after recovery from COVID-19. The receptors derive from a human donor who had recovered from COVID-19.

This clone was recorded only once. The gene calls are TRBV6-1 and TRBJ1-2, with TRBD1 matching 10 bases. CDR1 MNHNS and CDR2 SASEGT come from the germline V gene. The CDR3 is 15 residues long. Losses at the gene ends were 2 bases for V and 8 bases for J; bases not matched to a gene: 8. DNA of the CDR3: TGTGCCAGCAGTGAAAGGGGACAGGGGTTGGACGGCTACACCTTC. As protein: CASSERGQGLDGYTF.

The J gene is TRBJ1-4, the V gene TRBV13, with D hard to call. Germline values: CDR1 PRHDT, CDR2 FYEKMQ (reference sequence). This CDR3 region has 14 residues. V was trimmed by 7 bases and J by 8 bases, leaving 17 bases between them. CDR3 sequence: CASTRAPATEKLFF. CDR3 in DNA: TGTGCCAGCACCCGGGCCCCCGCCACAGAAAAACTGTTTTTT.

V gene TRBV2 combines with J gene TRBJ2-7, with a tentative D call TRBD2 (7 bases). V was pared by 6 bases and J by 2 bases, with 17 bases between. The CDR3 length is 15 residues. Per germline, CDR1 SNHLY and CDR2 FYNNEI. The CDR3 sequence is CASRPHREGPYEQYF. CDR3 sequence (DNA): TGTGCCAGCAGGCCACACAGGGAGGGACCCTACGAGCAGTACTTC. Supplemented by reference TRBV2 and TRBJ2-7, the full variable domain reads EPEVTQTPSHQVTQMGQEVILRCVPISNHLYFYWYRQILGQKVEFLVSFYNNEISEKSEIFDDQFSVERPDGSNFTLKIRSTKLEDSAMYFCASRPHREGPYEQYFGPGTRLTVT.

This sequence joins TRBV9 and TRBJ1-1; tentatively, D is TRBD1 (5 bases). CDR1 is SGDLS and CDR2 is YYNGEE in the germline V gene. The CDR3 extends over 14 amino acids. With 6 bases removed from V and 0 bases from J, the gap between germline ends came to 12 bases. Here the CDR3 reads CASTPDSMNTEAFF. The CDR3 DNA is TGTGCCAGCACCCCCGACAGTATGAACACTGAAGCTTTCTTT.

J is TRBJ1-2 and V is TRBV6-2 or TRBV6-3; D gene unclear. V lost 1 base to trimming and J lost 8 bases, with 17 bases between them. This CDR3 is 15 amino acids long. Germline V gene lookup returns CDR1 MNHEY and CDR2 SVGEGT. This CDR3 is CASSYFTDRGGGYTF. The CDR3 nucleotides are TGTGCCAGCAGTTACTTTACAGATCGAGGCGGCGGCTACACCTTC.

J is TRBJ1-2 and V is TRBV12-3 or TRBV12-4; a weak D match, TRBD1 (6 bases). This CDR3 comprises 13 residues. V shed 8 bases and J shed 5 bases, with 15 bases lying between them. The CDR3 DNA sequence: TGTGCCAGCGGCGGGGGGCGAGGGTATGGCTACACCTTC. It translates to CASGGGRGYGYTF.

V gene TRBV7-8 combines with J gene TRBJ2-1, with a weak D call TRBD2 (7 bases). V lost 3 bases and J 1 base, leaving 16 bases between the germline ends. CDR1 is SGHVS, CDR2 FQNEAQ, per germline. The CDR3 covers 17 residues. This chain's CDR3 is CASSLGGGHGSYNEQFF. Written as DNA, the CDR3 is TGTGCCAGCAGCTTGGGGGGGGGACACGGGTCCTACAATGAGCAGTTCTTC.

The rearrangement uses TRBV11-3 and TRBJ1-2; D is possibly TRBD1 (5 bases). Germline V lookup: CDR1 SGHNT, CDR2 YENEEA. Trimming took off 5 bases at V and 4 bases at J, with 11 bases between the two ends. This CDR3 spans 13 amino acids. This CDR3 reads CASSGDGGYGYTF. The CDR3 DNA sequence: TGTGCCAGCAGCGGGGACGGTGGCTATGGCTACACCTTC. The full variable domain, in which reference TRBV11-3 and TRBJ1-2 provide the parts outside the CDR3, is EAGVVQSPRYKIIEKKQPVAFWCNPISGHNTLYWYLQNLGQGPELLIRYENEEAVDDSQLPKDRFSAERLKGVDSTLKIQPAELGDSAVYLCASSGDGGYGYTFGSGTRLTVV.

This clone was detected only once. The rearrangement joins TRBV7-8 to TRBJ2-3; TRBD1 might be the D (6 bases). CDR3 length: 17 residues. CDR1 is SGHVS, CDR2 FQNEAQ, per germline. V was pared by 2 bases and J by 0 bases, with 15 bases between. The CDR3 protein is CASSLNVYRASTDTQYF. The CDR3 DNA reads TGTGCCAGCAGCTTAAATGTTTACAGGGCTAGCACAGATACGCAGTATTTT.

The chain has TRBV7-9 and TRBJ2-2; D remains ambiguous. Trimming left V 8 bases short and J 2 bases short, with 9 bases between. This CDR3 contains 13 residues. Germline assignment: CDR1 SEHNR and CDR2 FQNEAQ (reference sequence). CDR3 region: CASLAANTGELFF. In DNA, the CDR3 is TGTGCCAGCCTCGCAGCAAACACCGGGGAGCTGTTTTTT.

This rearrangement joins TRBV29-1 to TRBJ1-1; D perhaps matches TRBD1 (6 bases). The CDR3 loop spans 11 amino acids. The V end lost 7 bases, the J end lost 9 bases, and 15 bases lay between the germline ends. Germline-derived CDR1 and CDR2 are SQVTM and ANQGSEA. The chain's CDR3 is CSAGQTSQAFF. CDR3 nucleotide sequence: TGCAGCGCCGGACAGACATCCCAAGCTTTCTTT.

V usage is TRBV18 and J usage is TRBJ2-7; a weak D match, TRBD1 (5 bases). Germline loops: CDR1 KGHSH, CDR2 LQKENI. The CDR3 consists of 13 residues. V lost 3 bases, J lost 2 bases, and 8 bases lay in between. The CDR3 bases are TGTGCCAGCTCACCGACAGATACCTACGAGCAGTACTTC. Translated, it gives CASSPTDTYEQYF.

Here the CDR3 reads CSGGGSGVNTEAFF. CDR3 sequence (DNA): TGCAGCGGCGGGGGGTCGGGAGTGAACACTGAAGCTTTCTTT. The chain couples TRBV29-1 to TRBJ1-1, with D perhaps TRBD1 (5 bases). This CDR3 spans 14 amino acids. Trimming cost V 7 bases and J 0 bases, with 15 bases left between them. Per germline, CDR1 SQVTM and CDR2 ANQGSEA.

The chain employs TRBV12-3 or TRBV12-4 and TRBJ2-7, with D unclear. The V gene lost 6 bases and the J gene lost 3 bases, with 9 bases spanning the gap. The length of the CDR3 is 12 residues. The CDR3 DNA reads TGTGCCAGCAGCCCCGCACTCTACGAGCAGTACTTC. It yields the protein CASSPALYEQYF.

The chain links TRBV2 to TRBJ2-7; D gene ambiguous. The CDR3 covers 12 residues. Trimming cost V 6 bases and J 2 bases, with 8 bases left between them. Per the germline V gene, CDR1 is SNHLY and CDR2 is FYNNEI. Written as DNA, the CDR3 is TGTGCCAGCAGCTCAACCCCCTACGAGCAGTACTTC. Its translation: CASSSTPYEQYF.

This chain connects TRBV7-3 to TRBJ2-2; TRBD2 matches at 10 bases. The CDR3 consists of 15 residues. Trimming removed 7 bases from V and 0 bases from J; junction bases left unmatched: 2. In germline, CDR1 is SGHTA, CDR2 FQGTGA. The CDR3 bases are TGTGCCAGCACCCTAGCGGGGGCGAACACCGGGGAGCTGTTTTTT. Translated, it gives CASTLAGANTGELFF.

DNA of the CDR3: TGCAGCGTCCACCGGGACAGCACAGATACGCAGTATTTT. Its translation: CSVHRDSTDTQYF. V gene TRBV29-1 combines with J gene TRBJ2-3; either TRBD1 or TRBD2 may supply D (5 bases each). CDR3 length: 13 amino acids. V lost 6 bases, J lost 0 bases, and 10 bases lay in between. Germline CDR1 SQVTM, CDR2 ANQGSEA.

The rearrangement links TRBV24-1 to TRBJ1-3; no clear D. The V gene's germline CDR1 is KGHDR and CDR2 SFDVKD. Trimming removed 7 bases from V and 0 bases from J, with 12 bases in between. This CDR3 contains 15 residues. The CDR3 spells CATSGPFYSGNTIYF. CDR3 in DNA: TGTGCCACCAGCGGGCCGTTTTACTCTGGAAACACCATATATTTT.

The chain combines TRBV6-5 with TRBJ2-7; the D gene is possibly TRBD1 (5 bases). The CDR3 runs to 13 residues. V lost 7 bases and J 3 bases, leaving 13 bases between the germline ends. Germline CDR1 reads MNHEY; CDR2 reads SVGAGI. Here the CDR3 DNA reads TGTGCCAGCACGATGACAGTGTACTACGAGCAGTACTTC. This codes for CASTMTVYYEQYF.

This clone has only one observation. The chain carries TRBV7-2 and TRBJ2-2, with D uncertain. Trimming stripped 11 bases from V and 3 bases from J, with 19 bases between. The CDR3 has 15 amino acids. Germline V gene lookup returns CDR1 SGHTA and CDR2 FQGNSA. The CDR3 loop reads CAGRAEPRYTGELFF. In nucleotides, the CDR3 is TGTGCCGGTCGGGCAGAACCGAGGTACACCGGGGAGCTGTTTTTT.

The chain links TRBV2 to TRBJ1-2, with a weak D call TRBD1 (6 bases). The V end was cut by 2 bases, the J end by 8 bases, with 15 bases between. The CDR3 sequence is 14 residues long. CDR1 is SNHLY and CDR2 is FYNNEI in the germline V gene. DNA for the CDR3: TGTGCCAGCAGTGAATCTCGGGGGGCGGGAGGCTACACCTTC. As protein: CASSESRGAGGYTF.

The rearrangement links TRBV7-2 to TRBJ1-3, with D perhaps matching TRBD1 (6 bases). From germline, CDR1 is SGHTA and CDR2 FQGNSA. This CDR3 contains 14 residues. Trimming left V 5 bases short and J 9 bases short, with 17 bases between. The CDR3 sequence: CASSPGPTGTTIYF. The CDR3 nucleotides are TGTGCCAGCAGCCCGGGGCCCACAGGGACCACCATATATTTT.

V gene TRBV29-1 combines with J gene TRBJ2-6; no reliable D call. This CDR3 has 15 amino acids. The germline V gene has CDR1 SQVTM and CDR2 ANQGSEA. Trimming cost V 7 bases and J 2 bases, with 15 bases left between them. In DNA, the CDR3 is TGCAGCGCCACTTCCTCAGGACCTGGGGCCAACGTCCTGACTTTC. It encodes CSATSSGPGANVLTF. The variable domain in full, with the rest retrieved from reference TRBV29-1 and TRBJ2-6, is SAVISQKPSRDICQRGTSLTIQCQVDSQVTMMFWYRQQPGQSLTLIATANQGSEATYESGFVIDKFPISRPNLTFSTLTVSNMSPEDSSIYLCSATSSGPGANVLTFGAGSRLTVL.

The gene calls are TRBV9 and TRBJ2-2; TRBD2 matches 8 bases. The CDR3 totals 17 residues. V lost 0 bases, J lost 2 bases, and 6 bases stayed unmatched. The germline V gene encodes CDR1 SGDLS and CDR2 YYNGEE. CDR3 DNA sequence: TGTGCCAGCAGCGTAGCGGGGGGGGCCCTAAACACCGGGGAGCTGTTTTTT. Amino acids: CASSVAGGALNTGELFF.

CDR3 loop: CASSQDGRSRYTF. The CDR3 DNA reads TGTGCCAGCAGCCAAGATGGCAGGTCTCGCTACACCTTC. The rearrangement joins TRBV3-1 (or the pseudogene TRBV3-2) to TRBJ1-2; D gene uncertain. Germline values: CDR1 LGHDT, CDR2 YNNKEL (reference sequence). The length of the CDR3 is 13 residues. With 0 bases removed from V and 9 bases from J, the gap between germline ends came to 11 bases.

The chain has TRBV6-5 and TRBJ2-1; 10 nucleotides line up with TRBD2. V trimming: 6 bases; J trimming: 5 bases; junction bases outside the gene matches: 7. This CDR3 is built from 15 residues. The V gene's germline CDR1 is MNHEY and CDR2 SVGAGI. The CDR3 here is CASRTTSGYNNEQFF. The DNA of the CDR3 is TGTGCCAGCAGGACGACTAGCGGGTATAACAATGAGCAGTTCTTC.

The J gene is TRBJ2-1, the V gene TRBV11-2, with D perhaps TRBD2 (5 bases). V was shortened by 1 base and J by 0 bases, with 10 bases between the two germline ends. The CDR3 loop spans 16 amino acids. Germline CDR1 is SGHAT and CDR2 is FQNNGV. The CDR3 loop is CASSLGSAGSYNEQFF. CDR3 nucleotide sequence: TGTGCCAGCAGCTTAGGTTCGGCGGGCTCCTACAATGAGCAGTTCTTC.

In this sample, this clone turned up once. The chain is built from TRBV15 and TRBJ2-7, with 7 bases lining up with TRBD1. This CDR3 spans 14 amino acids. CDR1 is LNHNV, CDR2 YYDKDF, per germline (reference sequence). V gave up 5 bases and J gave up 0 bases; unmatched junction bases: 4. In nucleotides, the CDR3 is TGTGCCACCAGCCCCCGGGACAGCTCCTACGAGCAGTACTTC. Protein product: CATSPRDSSYEQYF.

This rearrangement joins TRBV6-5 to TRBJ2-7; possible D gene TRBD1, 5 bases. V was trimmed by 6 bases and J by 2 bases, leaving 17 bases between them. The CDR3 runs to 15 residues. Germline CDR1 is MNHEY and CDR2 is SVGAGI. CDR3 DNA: TGTGCCAGCAGATCACAGCAGGGCATACCCTACGAGCAGTACTTC. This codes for CASRSQQGIPYEQYF.